Listed below are T cell receptor beta chains from one sample, sequenced in a study of blood T cell repertoires in COVID-19. The data were produced by immunoSEQ multiplex PCR, yet TCRdb's version contains in-frame clones alone and is incomplete. The sample carries around 190,000 clones, 87% recorded once. The sample was PBMCs or T cells enriched from blood (not recorded which). The receptors were sampled from a man between 18 and 29 years old with acute COVID-19. CDR3s include the opening cysteine and the closing phenylalanine or tryptophan. Each record gives: V gene, clone size, D gene, J gene, CDR3 protein, CDR3 DNA. A D gene is named only where the DNA matches it firmly. Size values are once, few and many counts, or a class for expanded clones, and some rows have none.

TRBV15	.	.	TRBJ1-5	CATRGPANQPQHF	TGTGCCACCAGGGGGCCGGCAAATCAGCCCCAGCATTTT
TRBV29-1	.	.	TRBJ2-1	CSVVEQGEQFF	TGCAGCGTTGTCGAGCAGGGTGAGCAGTTCTTC
TRBV18	.	.	TRBJ2-3	CASSPYTDTQYF	TGTGCCAGCTCACCATACACAGATACGCAGTATTTT
TRBV4-1	.	.	TRBJ1-1	CASSQFMNTEAFF	TGCGCCAGCAGCCAATTCATGAACACTGAAGCTTTCTTT
TRBV5-6	.	.	TRBJ2-2	CASSYPGVTGELFF	TGTGCCAGCAGCTACCCGGGGGTCACCGGGGAGCTGTTTTTT
TRBV5-8	.	.	TRBJ1-6	CASSLRQNSPLHF	TGTGCCAGCAGCTTGAGACAGAATTCACCCCTCCACTTT
TRBV15	.	.	TRBJ2-7	CATSRELQYEQYF	TGTGCCACCAGCAGAGAACTCCAATACGAGCAGTACTTC
TRBV30	.	.	TRBJ1-2	CAWSAEGLFGYTF	TGTGCCTGGAGTGCCGAGGGTCTATTTGGCTACACCTTC
TRBV10-2	.	.	TRBJ1-3	CASKVGGSGNTIYF	TGCGCCAGCAAAGTCGGGGGCTCTGGAAACACCATATATTTT
TRBV29-1	few	.	TRBJ1-3	CSAVKQSSGNTIYF	TGCAGCGCCGTCAAACAGAGCTCTGGAAACACCATATATTTT